The clone carrying this T cell receptor (beta chain) has only one observation. The data were taken from a study of shared clonotypes between healthy human individuals. CDR1 is SGHRS, CDR2 YFSETQ, per germline. After removal of 2 bases from V and 2 bases from J, the junction contained 6 bases not matched to a gene. This CDR3 spans 15 amino acids. Per the original methods: ImmunoSEQ gave junction-only sequences without quality scores, so filtering differed. This table comes from immunoSEQ multiplex PCR, and its TCRdb copy is limited to in-frame clones, with some not included. V, J and clone size derive from that table, while D and trimming were established from the DNA sequence. The sample has about 2,500,000 clones; around 90% are singletons.

The source of this sequence is a young man in good health. Sequencing was carried out using naive CD4+ T cells sorted from blood. Subset reported: CD45RA+ positively selected. The J gene is TRBJ2-7, the V gene TRBV5-1, with 8 bases aligning to TRBD1. The CDR3 DNA reads TGCGCCAGCAGCTTTGGCCGGGACAGGACCTACGAGCAGTACTTC. Residues: CASSFGRDRTYEQYF.